A selection of T cell receptor beta chains follows, all from one sample in a study of blood T cells in healthy people across ages. TCRdb processed the 5' RACE reads anew with MiXCR; each CDR3 protein has one entry. The data show some 800,000 distinct CDR3 sequences, just under 25% seen once. This same sample was also part of a study on T cells of mothers and their children.

Material for sequencing was blood. The origin of the receptors is a boy aged 5-17 years in good health. Both conserved end residues are part of each CDR3. Fields, in order: CDR3 length, J gene, V gene, clone size, D gene, CDR3 DNA, CDR3 protein. The D gene is left open where the match is weak. Clone size is stated in some rows and not others, as once, few, many or a class when expanded.

18 | TRBJ2-1 | TRBV2 | - | TRBD2 | TGTGCCAGCACCCCAAGGTTAGCGGGGCGAGGAGGAGTCAATGAGCAGTTCTTC | CASTPRLAGRGGVNEQFF
12 | TRBJ2-3 | TRBV12-3/TRBV12-4 | few | - | TGTGCCAACAGCCAACTAGCAGATACGCAGTATTTT | CANSQLADTQYF
15 | TRBJ2-2 | TRBV5-1 | few | - | TGCGCCAGCAGCTTGTGGGACTGGAACACCGGGGAGCTGTTTTTT | CASSLWDWNTGELFF
16 | TRBJ2-5 | TRBV6-1 | - | - | TGTGCCAGCAGTGAAGGGCCAGGGGTGGGCCAAGAGACCCAGTACTTC | CASSEGPGVGQETQYF
16 | TRBJ2-1 | TRBV5-1 | - | - | TGCGCCAGCAGCCCGCTCTCTTGGTGGGGAGACAATGAGCAGTTCTTC | CASSPLSWWGDNEQFF
15 | TRBJ2-3 | TRBV5-1 | - | - | TGCGCCAGCAGCTTGACACCTTGGACCACAGATACGCAGTATTTT | CASSLTPWTTDTQYF
14 | TRBJ2-1 | TRBV28 | few | TRBD2 | TGTGCCAGCAGTTTATATAGCGGGATAAATGAGCAGTTCTTC | CASSLYSGINEQFF
16 | TRBJ2-5 | TRBV7-2 | - | TRBD2 | TGTGCCAGCAGCCCGATACTAGCGGGGAAGCAAGAGACCCAGTACTTC | CASSPILAGKQETQYF
14 | TRBJ2-7 | TRBV7-8 | few | - | TGTGCCAGCAGCTTAGATCGGCTGACCTACGAGCAGTACTTC | CASSLDRLTYEQYF
17 | TRBJ2-1 | TRBV28 | - | TRBD2 | TGTGCCAGCAGTTTATCCAGCGGGGGTTCATTGTTCGATGAGCAGTTCTTC | CASSLSSGGSLFDEQFF
15 | TRBJ1-4 | TRBV5-1 | - | - | TGCGCCAGCAGCGGCGGACTCTCCCAACCTGAAAAACTGTTTTTT | CASSGGLSQPEKLFF
13 | TRBJ2-5 | TRBV29-1 | - | TRBD1 | TGCAGCGTTGACGTGACAGGGGTGGAGACCCAGTACTTC | CSVDVTGVETQYF
15 | TRBJ2-3 | TRBV28 | - | TRBD1 | TGTGCCAGCAGCTTGGACAGGGGTAGCACAGATACGCAGTATTTT | CASSLDRGSTDTQYF
15 | TRBJ2-5 | TRBV24-1 | - | TRBD1 | TGTGCCACCAGTGATACAGGGGAGACACGAGAGACCCAGTACTTC | CATSDTGETRETQYF
14 | TRBJ1-4 | TRBV7-2 | - | TRBD1 | TGTGCCAGCAGCTTATCAGGGGGCCGTGAAAAACTGTTTTTT | CASSLSGGREKLFF
13 | TRBJ1-2 | TRBV30 | - | - | TGTGCCTGGAGAGGGGGGCGCGCGGAGGGCTACACCTTC | CAWRGGRAEGYTF
14 | TRBJ1-2 | TRBV27 | - | - | TGTGCCAGCAGTTCGGCGGAGGGGCTTGAGGGCTACACCTTC | CASSSAEGLEGYTF